The 10 T cell receptor beta chains given below trace back to one sample, sequenced in a study of cytomegalovirus exposure and HLA in healthy donors. PCR involved 60 Vbeta and 13 Jbeta primers. TCRdb's copy holds only in-frame clones and misses some; the assay was immunoSEQ multiplex PCR. The sample holds around 140,000 clones, around 72% seen once. The sequencing sample was made of PBMCs. These receptors originate from a woman under 30 in good health and CMV-seronegative.

This rearrangement joins TRBV7-9 to TRBJ2-6; maybe TRBD1 (7 bases). The germline V gene encodes CDR1 SEHNR and CDR2 FQNEAQ (reference sequence). Trimming removed 1 base at V and 2 bases at J, with 15 bases between. CDR3 size: 18 residues. The CDR3 DNA reads TGTGCCAGCAGCTTAGTGGGACTTGACAGGGCTGGGGCCAACGTCCTGACTTTC. Encoded protein: CASSLVGLDRAGANVLTF.

This clone appeared a single time. The rearrangement uses TRBV19 and TRBJ2-1; 9 bases map to TRBD2. The CDR3 length is 14 residues. The V gene end was trimmed by 6 bases and the J gene end by 7 bases; junction bases not matched to a gene: 7. Germline V CDR1 and CDR2: LNHDA, SQIVND (reference sequence). The CDR3 spells CASRFAGGGNEQFF. CDR3 nucleotide sequence: TGTGCCAGTAGATTTGCGGGAGGGGGTAATGAGCAGTTCTTC.

The chain couples TRBV5-4 to TRBJ2-6, with D perhaps matching TRBD1 (5 bases). Germline V gene data show CDR1 as SGHNT and CDR2 as YYREEE (reference sequence). This CDR3 contains 16 residues. V was pared by 4 bases and J by 6 bases, with 17 bases between. The CDR3 region is CASSPEQASEANVLTF. CDR3 coding DNA: TGTGCCAGCAGCCCGGAACAGGCCTCGGAGGCCAACGTCCTGACTTTC.

This CDR3 reads CASSLGFGGRNTEAFF. In DNA, the CDR3 is TGTGCCAGCAGCTTAGGTTTCGGGGGGCGAAACACTGAAGCTTTCTTT. The rearrangement joins TRBV11-2 to TRBJ1-1, with D maybe TRBD1 (6 bases). CDR3 length: 16 amino acids. The V and J ends lost 1 base and 2 bases respectively, with 14 bases between them. Germline V lookup: CDR1 SGHAT, CDR2 FQNNGV.

This clone has more than one count but fewer than ten. The chain joins TRBV18 to TRBJ2-1; 7 positions match TRBD2. The V gene end was trimmed by 4 bases and the J gene end by 8 bases; junction bases not matched to a gene: 11. The CDR3 has 15 amino acids. CDR1 KGHSH and CDR2 LQKENI come from the germline V gene. This CDR3 reads CASSRGAGTTDEQFF. The DNA for the CDR3 is TGTGCCAGCTCACGGGGAGCGGGAACTACCGATGAGCAGTTCTTC.

Here the CDR3 reads CASSSLAGVSEQFF. The CDR3 region has the DNA TGTGCCAGCAGCTCACTAGCGGGAGTCTCTGAGCAGTTCTTC. The chain couples TRBV7-9 to TRBJ2-1, with 11 bases aligning to TRBD2. Germline CDR1 is SEHNR and CDR2 is FQNEAQ (reference sequence). Losses at the gene ends were 4 bases for V and 9 bases for J; bases not matched to a gene: 5. The CDR3 extends over 14 amino acids.

The chain couples TRBV5-1 to TRBJ2-5; 7 bases agree with TRBD2. V was clipped by 4 bases and J by 4 bases; unmatched bases: 4. The CDR3 totals 13 residues. CDR1 is SGHRS, CDR2 YFSETQ, per germline. CDR3 amino acids: CASSRGDGETQYF. The CDR3 region has the DNA TGCGCCAGCAGCCGGGGGGATGGAGAGACCCAGTACTTC.

The V call is TRBV7-2, the J call TRBJ1-2; tentatively, D is TRBD1 (6 bases). V shed 1 base and J shed 4 bases, with 7 bases lying between them. The CDR3 is 13 residues long. Per the germline V gene, CDR1 is SGHTA and CDR2 is FQGNSA. The CDR3 DNA sequence: TGTGCCAGCAGCTTAGAAGGGGGCTATGGCTACACCTTC. Its translation is CASSLEGGYGYTF.

The chain's CDR3 is CASSVRIWQQETQYF. In nucleotides, the CDR3 is TGTGCCAGCAGCGTCAGAATCTGGCAGCAAGAGACCCAGTACTTC. The chain uses TRBV7-8 and TRBJ2-5; D uncertain. This CDR3 spans 15 amino acids. The V end was cut by 5 bases, the J end by 2 bases, with 15 bases between. Germline-derived CDR1 and CDR2 are SGHVS and FQNEAQ. The full variable domain, completed using reference TRBV7-8 and TRBJ2-5, is GAGVSQSPRYKVAKRGQDVALRCDPISGHVSLFWYQQALGQGPEFLTYFQNEAQLDKSGLPSDRFFAERPEGSVSTLKIQRTQQEDSAVYLCASSVRIWQQETQYFGPGTRLLVL.

The V call is TRBV7-9, the J call TRBJ1-2, with 8 bases fitting TRBD1. The CDR3 has 13 residues. Germline lookup yields CDR1 SEHNR and CDR2 FQNEAQ (reference sequence). The V gene end was trimmed by 5 bases and the J gene end by 14 bases; junction bases not matched to a gene: 13. CDR3 in amino acids: CASSADRAALGTF. The CDR3 region has the DNA TGTGCCAGCAGCGCGGACAGGGCCGCCTTAGGGACCTTC.